The clone carrying this T cell receptor beta chain was found a few times. Per the study methods: Nucleated cell number was recorded as an estimate derived from reference gene primer amplification. Measured with immunoSEQ multiplex PCR; TCRdb has only the in-frame clones, and not every one. V and J calls and clone size are as listed in that table; D and trimming were resolved from the DNA. The sample has about 150,000 clones, around 84% seen once; the top ten hold over 2%. This record comes from a study of blood T cell repertoires in COVID-19. Study-level background: The United States, Italy and Spain were the sources of the acute and convalescent COVID-19 samples. Sources were T cells, B-cell-depleted T cells, or PBMCs; the material itself was cDNA or gDNA.

Germline assignment: CDR1 LGHDT and CDR2 YNNKEL (reference sequence). There are 14 residues in the CDR3. V gave up 4 bases and J gave up 1 base; unmatched junction bases: 2. The sequenced sample was peripheral blood. This chain connects TRBV3-1 (or the pseudogene TRBV3-2) to TRBJ2-7; 9 positions match TRBD1. This sequence originates from a man in his 70s with acute or convalescent COVID-19. This CDR3 is CASSRDRASYEQYF. The CDR3 DNA follows: TGTGCCAGCAGCCGGGACAGGGCGTCCTACGAGCAGTACTTC.